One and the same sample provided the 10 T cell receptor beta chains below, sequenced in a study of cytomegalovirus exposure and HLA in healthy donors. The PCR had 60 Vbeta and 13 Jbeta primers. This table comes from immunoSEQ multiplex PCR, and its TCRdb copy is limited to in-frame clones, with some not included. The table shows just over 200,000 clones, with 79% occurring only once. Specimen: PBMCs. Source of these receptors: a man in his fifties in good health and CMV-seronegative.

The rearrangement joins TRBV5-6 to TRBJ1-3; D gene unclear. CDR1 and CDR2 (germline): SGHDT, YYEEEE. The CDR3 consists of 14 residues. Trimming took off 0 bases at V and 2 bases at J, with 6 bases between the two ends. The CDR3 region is CASSLAAAGNTIYF. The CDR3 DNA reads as TGTGCCAGCAGCTTGGCGGCGGCTGGAAACACCATATATTTT.

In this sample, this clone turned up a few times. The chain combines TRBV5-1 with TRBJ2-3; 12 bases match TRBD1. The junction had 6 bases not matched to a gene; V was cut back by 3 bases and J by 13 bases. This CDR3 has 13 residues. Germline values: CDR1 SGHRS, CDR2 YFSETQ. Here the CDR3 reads CASSSRDRGREYF. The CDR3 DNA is TGCGCCAGCAGCTCCCGGGACAGGGGGCGCGAGTATTTT.

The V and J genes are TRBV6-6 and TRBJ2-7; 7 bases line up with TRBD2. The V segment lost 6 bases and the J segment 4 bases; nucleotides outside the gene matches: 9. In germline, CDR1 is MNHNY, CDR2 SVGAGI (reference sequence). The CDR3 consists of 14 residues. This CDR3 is CASRVRAGVYEQYF. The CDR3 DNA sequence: TGTGCCAGCAGGGTTCGGGCGGGAGTGTACGAGCAGTACTTC.

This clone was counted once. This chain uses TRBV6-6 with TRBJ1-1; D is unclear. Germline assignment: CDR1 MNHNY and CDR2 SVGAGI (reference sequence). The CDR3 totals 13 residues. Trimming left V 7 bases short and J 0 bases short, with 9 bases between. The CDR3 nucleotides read TGTGCCAGCATCGACACCCTGAACACTGAAGCTTTCTTT. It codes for CASIDTLNTEAFF.

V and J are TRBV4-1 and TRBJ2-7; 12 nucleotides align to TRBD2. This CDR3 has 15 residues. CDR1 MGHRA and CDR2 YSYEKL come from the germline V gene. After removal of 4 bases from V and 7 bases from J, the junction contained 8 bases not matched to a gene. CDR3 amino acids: CASSLTTSGSREQYF. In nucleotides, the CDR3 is TGCGCCAGCAGCCTGACGACTAGCGGGAGTCGTGAGCAGTACTTC.

For the CDR3, the DNA is TGTGCCATCAGTGGGGGGAGGGGACAGGGAACAGATACGCAGTATTTT. This sequence encodes CAISGGRGQGTDTQYF. V usage is TRBV10-3 and J usage is TRBJ2-3; 9 bases map to TRBD1. V shed 4 bases and J 3 bases; nucleotides not matched to a gene: 8. The germline V gene has CDR1 ENHRY and CDR2 SYGVKD. The CDR3 consists of 16 residues.

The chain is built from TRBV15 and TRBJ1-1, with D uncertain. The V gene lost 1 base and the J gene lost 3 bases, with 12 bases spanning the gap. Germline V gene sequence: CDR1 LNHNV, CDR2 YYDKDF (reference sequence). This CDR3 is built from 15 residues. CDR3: CATSRGGASDTEAFF. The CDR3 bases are TGTGCCACCAGCAGAGGTGGTGCCAGCGACACTGAAGCTTTCTTT.

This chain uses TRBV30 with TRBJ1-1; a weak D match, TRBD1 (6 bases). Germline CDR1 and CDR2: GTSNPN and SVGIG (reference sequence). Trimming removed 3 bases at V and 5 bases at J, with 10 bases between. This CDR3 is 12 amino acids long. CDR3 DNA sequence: TGTGCCTGGAGGACAGGTGGGACTGAAGCTTTCTTT. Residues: CAWRTGGTEAFF.

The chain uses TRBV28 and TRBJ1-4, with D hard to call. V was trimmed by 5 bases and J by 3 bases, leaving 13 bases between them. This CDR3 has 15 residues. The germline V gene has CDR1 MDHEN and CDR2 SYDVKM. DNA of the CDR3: TGTGCCAGCAGTCCGAGGTCGGGGTCTAATGAAAAACTGTTTTTT. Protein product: CASSPRSGSNEKLFF.

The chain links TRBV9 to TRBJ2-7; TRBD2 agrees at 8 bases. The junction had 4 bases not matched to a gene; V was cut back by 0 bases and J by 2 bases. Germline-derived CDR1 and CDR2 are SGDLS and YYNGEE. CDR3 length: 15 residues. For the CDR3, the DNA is TGTGCCAGCAGCGTAGGTAGCGGGGCCCCCTACGAGCAGTACTTC. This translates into CASSVGSGAPYEQYF. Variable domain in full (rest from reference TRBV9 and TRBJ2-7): DSGVTQTPKHLITATGQRVTLRCSPRSGDLSVYWYQQSLDQGLQFLIQYYNGEERAKGNILERFSAQQFPDLHSELNLSSLELGDSALYFCASSVGSGAPYEQYFGPGTRLTVT.